A selection of T cell receptor beta chains follows, all from one sample in a study of cytomegalovirus exposure and HLA in healthy donors. This table comes from immunoSEQ multiplex PCR, and its TCRdb copy is limited to in-frame clones, with some not included. The sample has 200,000 to 250,000 clones; more than 60% are singletons. The specimen sequenced was PBMCs. The receptors come from a man aged 50-60 years in good health and CMV-seronegative. CDR3s include the opening cysteine and the closing phenylalanine or tryptophan. D genes are given only for firm matches. Where a row states a size, it is once, few, many or the class of an expanded clone; other rows omit it.

clone_size: once
d_call: TRBD2
v_call: TRBV5-1
j_call: TRBJ2-3
cdr3_nt: TGCGCCAGCAGCTTTAGCGGGAGCTATGGAGATACGCAGTATTTT
cdr3_aa: CASSFSGSYGDTQYF

clone_size: once
d_call: .
v_call: TRBV7-3
j_call: TRBJ2-5
cdr3_nt: TGTGCCAGCAGCTTCTGGGGCCTCTCCGGGACCCAGTACTTC
cdr3_aa: CASSFWGLSGTQYF

clone_size: .
d_call: .
v_call: TRBV11-2
j_call: TRBJ2-1
cdr3_nt: TGTGCCAGCAGCTTAGGATTGTCTAGCGCCTACAATGAGCAGTTCTTC
cdr3_aa: CASSLGLSSAYNEQFF

clone_size: .
d_call: .
v_call: TRBV9
j_call: TRBJ2-3
cdr3_nt: TGTGCCAGCAGCGTCGGGGGGCGGACAGATACGCAGTATTTT
cdr3_aa: CASSVGGRTDTQYF

clone_size: .
d_call: .
v_call: TRBV30
j_call: TRBJ2-1
cdr3_nt: TGTGCCTGGAGATTGGAAGGCCACAGGGAGCAGTTCTTC
cdr3_aa: CAWRLEGHREQFF

clone_size: .
d_call: .
v_call: TRBV5-6
j_call: TRBJ2-7
cdr3_nt: TGTGCCAGCAGCTTGGGGCAAATTCCCAACGAGCAGTACTTC
cdr3_aa: CASSLGQIPNEQYF

clone_size: once
d_call: TRBD1
v_call: TRBV6-4
j_call: TRBJ1-1
cdr3_nt: TGTGCCAGCAAGAGGGACAGCAACACTGAAGCTTTCTTT
cdr3_aa: CASKRDSNTEAFF

clone_size: .
d_call: .
v_call: TRBV6-6
j_call: TRBJ1-5
cdr3_nt: TGTGCCAAAAGCCCAGGGGCGAATCAGCCCCAGCATTTT
cdr3_aa: CAKSPGANQPQHF

clone_size: .
d_call: TRBD1
v_call: TRBV28
j_call: TRBJ1-2
cdr3_nt: TGTGCCAGCAGTTTACAGGGGACAGCTAATTATGGCTACACCTTC
cdr3_aa: CASSLQGTANYGYTF

clone_size: few
d_call: .
v_call: TRBV19
j_call: TRBJ2-5
cdr3_nt: TGTGCCAGTAGTATGAGCAGGAACCCCCAGGAGACCCAGTACTTC
cdr3_aa: CASSMSRNPQETQYF

clone_size: .
d_call: TRBD1
v_call: TRBV6-6
j_call: TRBJ2-5
cdr3_nt: TGTGCCAGCAGTTACTCAGGGGGCGAATTGGAGACCCAGTACTTC
cdr3_aa: CASSYSGGELETQYF

clone_size: .
d_call: TRBD1
v_call: TRBV25-1
j_call: TRBJ2-3
cdr3_nt: TGTGCCAGCAGTCCTGTCCCGGGACAGGGGCGGAATGATACGCAGTATTTT
cdr3_aa: CASSPVPGQGRNDTQYF

clone_size: .
d_call: TRBD1
v_call: TRBV14
j_call: TRBJ1-5
cdr3_nt: TGTGCCAGCAGCCAAAGCAGGACAGGGCTTAAGGGCGGCAATCAGCCCCAGCATTTT
cdr3_aa: CASSQSRTGLKGGNQPQHF

clone_size: .
d_call: TRBD1
v_call: TRBV15
j_call: TRBJ1-5
cdr3_nt: TGTGCCACCATAAGGGGGGGGGCAGGGGGCGGCAATCAGCCCCAGCATTTT
cdr3_aa: CATIRGGAGGGNQPQHF

clone_size: .
d_call: .
v_call: TRBV10-1
j_call: TRBJ2-2
cdr3_nt: TGCGCCAGCAGTGGAGGGAAGCGAGCGAACACCGGGGAGCTGTTTTTT
cdr3_aa: CASSGGKRANTGELFF

clone_size: once
d_call: TRBD2
v_call: TRBV2
j_call: TRBJ2-4
cdr3_nt: TGTGCCAGCAGTCCTCTGGGGAGGGTACAAACCAAAAACATTCAGTACTTC
cdr3_aa: CASSPLGRVQTKNIQYF

clone_size: .
d_call: .
v_call: TRBV28
j_call: TRBJ1-1
cdr3_nt: TGTGCCAGCAGTTTTCGGGTAGACACTGAAGCTTTCTTT
cdr3_aa: CASSFRVDTEAFF

clone_size: .
d_call: TRBD1
v_call: TRBV19
j_call: TRBJ2-2
cdr3_nt: TGTGCCAGCAGGGGGACAGGCATAGCCGGGGAGCTGTTTTTT
cdr3_aa: CASRGTGIAGELFF

clone_size: once
d_call: .
v_call: TRBV30
j_call: TRBJ2-3
cdr3_nt: TGTGCCTGGAGTCAAGGACTCACAGATACGCAGTATTTT
cdr3_aa: CAWSQGLTDTQYF

clone_size: .
d_call: .
v_call: TRBV19
j_call: TRBJ1-5
cdr3_nt: TGTGCCAGTAGTCCAGGGATAAGCAATCAGCCCCAGCATTTT
cdr3_aa: CASSPGISNQPQHF

clone_size: .
d_call: TRBD2
v_call: TRBV28
j_call: TRBJ2-3
cdr3_nt: TGTGCCAGCAGGATAGCGGGAGTTTCCGACGATACGCAGTATTTT
cdr3_aa: CASRIAGVSDDTQYF

clone_size: .
d_call: .
v_call: TRBV18
j_call: TRBJ1-1
cdr3_nt: TGTGCCAGCTCACCACCTTCACAGCCGAACACTGAAGCTTTCTTT
cdr3_aa: CASSPPSQPNTEAFF

clone_size: .
d_call: .
v_call: TRBV7-3
j_call: TRBJ1-1
cdr3_nt: TGTGCCAGCAGCTTAGTTCATCAGAACACTGAAGCTTTCTTT
cdr3_aa: CASSLVHQNTEAFF

clone_size: .
d_call: TRBD1
v_call: TRBV5-1
j_call: TRBJ2-7
cdr3_nt: TGCGCCAGCAGCTTCGGGACAGGGACCTACGAGCAGTACTTC
cdr3_aa: CASSFGTGTYEQYF

clone_size: .
d_call: TRBD1
v_call: TRBV25-1
j_call: TRBJ2-7
cdr3_nt: TGTGCCAGCAGTGAATCCCCGGGACAGGGGACCTACGAGCAGTACTTC
cdr3_aa: CASSESPGQGTYEQYF

clone_size: .
d_call: TRBD1
v_call: TRBV9
j_call: TRBJ2-7
cdr3_nt: TGTGCCAGCAGCGTAGAGGACAGGGGGCCCGGCGAGCAGTACTTC
cdr3_aa: CASSVEDRGPGEQYF

clone_size: few
d_call: TRBD2
v_call: TRBV5-1
j_call: TRBJ2-1
cdr3_nt: TGCGCCAGCAGCTTGGGCCGGGAGGGCCGGAATGAGCAGTTCTTC
cdr3_aa: CASSLGREGRNEQFF

clone_size: .
d_call: TRBD2
v_call: TRBV5-4
j_call: TRBJ2-2
cdr3_nt: TGTGCCAGCACCCCCCGAGCGGGAGGGGGCACCGGGGAGCTGTTTTTT
cdr3_aa: CASTPRAGGGTGELFF

clone_size: once
d_call: TRBD2
v_call: TRBV5-1
j_call: TRBJ2-1
cdr3_nt: TGCGCCAGCAGCCCGGACTTAGCGAGCGGGAGGGTGAATGAGCAGTTCTTC
cdr3_aa: CASSPDLASGRVNEQFF

clone_size: .
d_call: TRBD1
v_call: TRBV2
j_call: TRBJ2-5
cdr3_nt: TGTGCCAGCGACGAAGGACAGGGCGGAGAGACCCAGTACTTC
cdr3_aa: CASDEGQGGETQYF

clone_size: .
d_call: TRBD2
v_call: TRBV7-9
j_call: TRBJ2-7
cdr3_nt: TGTGCCAGCAGGGGGGGGAGCTCCTACGAGCAGTACTTC
cdr3_aa: CASRGGSSYEQYF

clone_size: .
d_call: TRBD1
v_call: TRBV6-1
j_call: TRBJ2-1
cdr3_nt: TGTGCCAGCAGTGATGCAGGGGGCAACGAGTTCTTC
cdr3_aa: CASSDAGGNEFF

clone_size: .
d_call: TRBD1
v_call: TRBV6-1
j_call: TRBJ2-1
cdr3_nt: TGTGCCAGCAGTGGCGGACAGGGAAAGATCTACAATGAGCAGTTCTTC
cdr3_aa: CASSGGQGKIYNEQFF

clone_size: .
d_call: TRBD1
v_call: TRBV9
j_call: TRBJ2-1
cdr3_nt: TGTGCCAGCAGCGTAGAGGGGACAGGGAATGAGCAGTTCTTC
cdr3_aa: CASSVEGTGNEQFF

clone_size: few
d_call: TRBD2
v_call: TRBV5-1
j_call: TRBJ2-5
cdr3_nt: TGCGCCAGCAGCTTGGTCTGGAGCGGGACAGAGACCCAGTACTTC
cdr3_aa: CASSLVWSGTETQYF

clone_size: .
d_call: TRBD1
v_call: TRBV29-1
j_call: TRBJ2-3
cdr3_nt: TGCAGCGTAGTACGGACAGGGGCCACAGATACGCAGTATTTT
cdr3_aa: CSVVRTGATDTQYF

clone_size: .
d_call: .
v_call: TRBV5-4
j_call: TRBJ2-7
cdr3_nt: TGTGCCAGCAGCTTGCCAGGGATCGGCTCCTACGAGCAGTACTTC
cdr3_aa: CASSLPGIGSYEQYF

clone_size: .
d_call: TRBD2
v_call: TRBV5-1
j_call: TRBJ2-3
cdr3_nt: TGCGCCAGCAGCCGGACTAGCGGGACCACAGATACGCAGTATTTT
cdr3_aa: CASSRTSGTTDTQYF

clone_size: .
d_call: TRBD1
v_call: TRBV6-6
j_call: TRBJ2-1
cdr3_nt: TGTGCCAGCAGTGACAGGGGTGGTGAGCAGTTCTTC
cdr3_aa: CASSDRGGEQFF

clone_size: .
d_call: .
v_call: TRBV7-3
j_call: TRBJ2-2
cdr3_nt: TGTGCCAGCAGCTTGTTGCCGCCGGCCGGGGAGCTGTTTTTT
cdr3_aa: CASSLLPPAGELFF

clone_size: .
d_call: TRBD2
v_call: TRBV5-1
j_call: TRBJ2-2
cdr3_nt: TGCGCCAGCAGCTTAGCGGGATCAACCGGGGAGCTGTTTTTT
cdr3_aa: CASSLAGSTGELFF

clone_size: .
d_call: .
v_call: TRBV19
j_call: TRBJ1-1
cdr3_nt: TGTGCCAGTAGTATAGTAACGGGGAACACTGAAGCTTTCTTT
cdr3_aa: CASSIVTGNTEAFF

clone_size: .
d_call: .
v_call: TRBV27
j_call: TRBJ2-7
cdr3_nt: TGTGCCAGCAGTTTAGGTACCGGCTCCTACGAGCAGTACTTC
cdr3_aa: CASSLGTGSYEQYF

clone_size: .
d_call: TRBD1
v_call: TRBV30
j_call: TRBJ1-6
cdr3_nt: TGTGCCTGGAGCCCGGGACAGGATTATTCACCCCTCCACTTT
cdr3_aa: CAWSPGQDYSPLHF

clone_size: .
d_call: TRBD2
v_call: TRBV18
j_call: TRBJ2-7
cdr3_nt: TGTGCCAGCTCACCACGTAAATTAGCGGGAGGCTACGAGCAGTACTTC
cdr3_aa: CASSPRKLAGGYEQYF

clone_size: .
d_call: TRBD1
v_call: TRBV7-3
j_call: TRBJ2-1
cdr3_nt: TGTGCCAGCAGCTGGGACAGCTACAATGAGCAGTTCTTC
cdr3_aa: CASSWDSYNEQFF

clone_size: .
d_call: TRBD1
v_call: TRBV19
j_call: TRBJ2-5
cdr3_nt: TGTGCCAGTAGTGAACGACAGGGTTGGGTCTTCCAAGAGACCCAGTACTTC
cdr3_aa: CASSERQGWVFQETQYF

clone_size: .
d_call: TRBD2
v_call: TRBV7-3
j_call: TRBJ2-1
cdr3_nt: TGTGCCAGCAGCTTAAGAGGAGCGGGGCGGGGGTCCTACAATGAGCAGTTCTTC
cdr3_aa: CASSLRGAGRGSYNEQFF

clone_size: .
d_call: TRBD1
v_call: TRBV5-1
j_call: TRBJ1-1
cdr3_nt: TGCGCCAGCAGCCCCTTCTGGACAGGGGGCACTGAAGCTTTCTTT
cdr3_aa: CASSPFWTGGTEAFF

clone_size: .
d_call: .
v_call: TRBV7-9
j_call: TRBJ2-1
cdr3_nt: TGTGCCAGCAGCTTAGTCTCGAGCTCCTACAATGAGCAGTTCTTC
cdr3_aa: CASSLVSSSYNEQFF

clone_size: .
d_call: TRBD2
v_call: TRBV6-6
j_call: TRBJ2-3
cdr3_nt: TGTGCCAGCAGTTACTCTCCGACTAGCGAACCAGATACGCAGTATTTT
cdr3_aa: CASSYSPTSEPDTQYF

clone_size: few
d_call: TRBD2
v_call: TRBV9
j_call: TRBJ2-1
cdr3_nt: TGTGCCAGCAGTTCCGGGACTAGCGGATACAATGAGCAGTTCTTC
cdr3_aa: CASSSGTSGYNEQFF

clone_size: .
d_call: TRBD2
v_call: TRBV28
j_call: TRBJ2-7
cdr3_nt: TGTGCCAGCAGTGCCCCGTCTCCTAGCGGGGGCTACGAGCAGTACTTC
cdr3_aa: CASSAPSPSGGYEQYF

clone_size: .
d_call: TRBD2
v_call: TRBV13
j_call: TRBJ2-3
cdr3_nt: TGTGCCAGCAGCTTGGGACTAGCGGGAGGGCTGACAGATACGCAGTATTTT
cdr3_aa: CASSLGLAGGLTDTQYF

clone_size: .
d_call: .
v_call: TRBV7-8
j_call: TRBJ1-2
cdr3_nt: TGTGCCAGCGGCAACTGGAGAGATGGCTACACCTTC
cdr3_aa: CASGNWRDGYTF